The 7 T cell receptor beta chains presented below share a single source sample, sequenced in a study of naive and memory T cell subsets. The beta constant-region primer was an equimolar mix of two oligonucleotides covering TRBC1 and TRBC2. Ligated cDNA was amplified by four rounds of PCR with nested alpha and beta constant-region primers and SP2. Each CDR3 protein is one row after TCRdb ran MiXCR on the UMI-ligation and nested PCR reads. This table holds about 1,400 distinct CDR3 sequences, approximately 7% found once. Sequenced: CD8+ TEMRA cells from blood. Subset meaning: effector memory re-expressing CD45RA, CD45RA+ CD27-. The receptors come from a human donor in good health.

This clonotype came up many times. This chain links TRBV30 with TRBJ2-1; the match to TRBD2 covers 8 bases. This CDR3 is 17 amino acids long. J lost 2 bases, V lost 4 bases, and 13 bases had no gene match. The germline V gene encodes CDR1 GTSNPN and CDR2 SVGIG (reference sequence). CDR3 sequence: CAWMDPLGLAPYNEQFF. In DNA, the CDR3 is TGTGCCTGGATGGACCCTCTTGGACTAGCTCCCTACAATGAGCAGTTCTTC. Looking up the rest from reference TRBV30 and TRBJ2-1 gives the full variable domain: SQTIHQWPATLVQPVGSPLSLECTVEGTSNPNLYWYRQAAGRGLQLLFYSVGIGQISSEVPQNLSASRPQDRQFILSSKKLLLSDSGFYLCAWMDPLGLAPYNEQFFGPGTRLTVL.

The chain combines TRBV4-1 with TRBJ1-4; D is possibly TRBD1 (6 bases). There are 15 residues in the CDR3. The V gene's germline CDR1 is MGHRA and CDR2 YSYEKL. Deletions cut 0 bases from V and 6 bases from J, with 11 bases between. The CDR3 region has the DNA TGCGCCAGCAGCCAAGACGGGGACATAGATGAAAAACTGTTTTTT. It codes for CASSQDGDIDEKLFF.

This clonotype was seen many times. This chain connects TRBV4-1 to TRBJ1-5, with D possibly TRBD1 on 5 matching bases. This CDR3 has 16 residues. Trimming shortened V by 0 bases and J by 7 bases, and 16 bases separated the two germline ends. Germline V gene lookup returns CDR1 MGHRA and CDR2 YSYEKL. The CDR3 reads CASSQEAGNRGQPQHF. CDR3 nucleotides: TGCGCCAGCAGCCAAGAAGCAGGGAATCGGGGCCAGCCCCAGCATTTT.

This clonotype is termed medium-sized. V and J are TRBV3-1 and TRBJ2-3, with a weak D call TRBD2 (6 bases). Germline loops: CDR1 LGHDT, CDR2 YNNKEL (reference sequence). The CDR3 length is 17 residues. The V gene lost 4 bases and the J gene lost 0 bases, with 17 bases spanning the gap. The CDR3 region is CASSRSTPGASTDTQYF. For the CDR3, the DNA is TGTGCCAGCAGCCGTTCTACTCCGGGAGCCAGCACAGATACGCAGTATTTT.

This clonotype came up a few times. V usage is TRBV20-1 and J usage is TRBJ2-7, with a weak D call TRBD1 (6 bases). CDR3 length: 11 residues. Germline V gene sequence: CDR1 DFQATT, CDR2 SNEGSKA (reference sequence). The V gene lost 5 bases and the J gene lost 3 bases, with 8 bases spanning the gap. The CDR3 DNA is TGCAGTGCTTTGACAGGCTACGAGCAGTACTTC. Its translation: CSALTGYEQYF.

This clonotype rates as medium-sized (0.01 to 0.1%). As DNA, the CDR3 is TGTGCCAGCAGGCAGGACAGGGCGCCAACCTACGAGCAGTACTTC. Its translation is CASRQDRAPTYEQYF. The chain uses TRBV7-8 and TRBJ2-7; 8 bases map to TRBD1. The CDR3 contains 15 residues. After removal of 6 bases from V and 2 bases from J, the junction contained 9 bases not matched to a gene. Germline CDR1 reads SGHVS; CDR2 reads FQNEAQ.

This clonotype was seen at least ten times. The rearrangement joins TRBV7-3 to TRBJ1-2; TRBD1 is a possible D gene (6 bases). The germline CDR1 and CDR2 sequences are SGHTA and FQGTGA. This CDR3 spans 15 amino acids. The V gene lost 4 bases and the J gene lost 7 bases, with 19 bases spanning the gap. CDR3 sequence (DNA): TGTGCCAGCAGCTCGCTGGGGGCCCCCCTTAGTGGCTACACCTTC. Translating gives CASSSLGAPLSGYTF. Together with reference TRBV7-3 and TRBJ1-2, the CDR3 gives the full variable domain: GAGVSQTPSNKVTEKGKYVELRCDPISGHTALYWYRQSLGQGPEFLIYFQGTGAADDSGLPNDRFFAVRPEGSVSTLKIQRTERGDSAVYLCASSSLGAPLSGYTFGSGTRLTVV.